The 9 T cell receptor beta chains below all came from one sample that was sequenced in a study of T cell clones after liver transplantation. The protocol was immunoSEQ multiplex PCR, while the TCRdb copy is restricted to in-frame clones and leaves out a portion. The sample carries some 120,000 clones, around nine tenths recorded once. The specimen comprised CD4+ T cells from blood, sampled 12 months after liver transplant. The source of these receptors is a human patient who received a liver transplant. Some T cells may trace back to the graft donor.

The table lists this clone with a few counts. The chain recombines TRBV6-5 with TRBJ1-3; D gene unclear. The CDR3 contains 13 residues. Germline V gene lookup returns CDR1 MNHEY and CDR2 SVGAGI. V was clipped by 0 bases and J by 4 bases, with 4 bases between them. This CDR3 is CASSYSTGNTIYF. The CDR3 DNA reads TGTGCCAGCAGTTACTCGACCGGAAACACCATATATTTT.

The chain employs TRBV6-1 and TRBJ2-3, with D possibly being TRBD1 (6 bases). Germline V gene lookup returns CDR1 MNHNS and CDR2 SASEGT. Trimming removed 4 bases from V and 4 bases from J, with 9 bases in between. This CDR3 comprises 13 residues. CDR3 loop: CASSARGPDTQYF. In DNA form, the CDR3 reads TGTGCCAGCAGTGCCAGGGGTCCAGATACGCAGTATTTT.

V usage is TRBV7-2 and J usage is TRBJ2-7; a possible D gene is TRBD2 (6 bases). The germline gives CDR1 SGHTA, CDR2 FQGNSA. V shed 5 bases and J shed 7 bases, with 15 bases lying between them. The CDR3 sequence is 13 residues long. The chain's CDR3 is CASSRRTTQEQYF. The CDR3 region has the DNA TGTGCCAGCAGCCGCCGGACTACCCAGGAGCAGTACTTC.

This clone has only one observation. This chain joins TRBV18 and TRBJ2-3, with D tentatively TRBD1 (5 bases). Germline V gene data show CDR1 as KGHSH and CDR2 as LQKENI. The CDR3 is 14 residues long. Trimming left V 4 bases short and J 0 bases short, with 8 bases between. The CDR3: CASSLRQSTDTQYF. For the CDR3, the DNA is TGTGCCAGCTCACTTAGACAGAGCACAGATACGCAGTATTTT.

J is TRBJ1-2 and V is TRBV28; D may be TRBD1 (6 bases). The V gene lost 3 bases and the J gene lost 1 base, with 18 bases spanning the gap. Looked up from germline, CDR1 is MDHEN and CDR2 is SYDVKM. The CDR3 is 17 residues long. The chain's CDR3 is CASSFIGRGGINYGYTF. The CDR3 region has the DNA TGTGCCAGCAGTTTTATCGGCAGGGGTGGGATTAACTATGGCTACACCTTC.

The gene calls are TRBV4-3 and TRBJ2-5, with D perhaps TRBD1 (5 bases). The germline V gene encodes CDR1 LGHNA and CDR2 YSLEER. The CDR3 is 14 residues long. V shed 0 bases and J shed 5 bases, with 10 bases lying between them. The CDR3 here is CASSQDRASETQYF. The CDR3 DNA reads TGCGCCAGCAGCCAAGACAGGGCTTCGGAGACCCAGTACTTC.

This chain links TRBV18 with TRBJ2-7; TRBD1 matches 12 bases. This CDR3 is built from 14 residues. Germline CDR1 is KGHSH and CDR2 is LQKENI. The V gene end was trimmed by 3 bases and the J gene end by 7 bases; junction bases not matched to a gene: 4. The CDR3 sequence: CASSPSGQGAEQYF. The CDR3 bases are TGTGCCAGCTCACCCTCGGGACAGGGGGCAGAGCAGTACTTC.

V gene TRBV5-1 combines with J gene TRBJ2-1, with 8 bases identical to TRBD1. The J segment lost 7 bases and the V segment lost 4 bases, leaving 7 bases of the junction unmatched. Germline CDR1 is SGHRS and CDR2 is YFSETQ. CDR3 length: 14 amino acids. The CDR3 nucleotides are TGCGCCAGCAGCCCGGGACAGGTTTTTAATGAGCAGTTCTTC. Its translation is CASSPGQVFNEQFF.

The rearrangement links TRBV5-1 to TRBJ1-1; a weak D match, TRBD1 (6 bases). The CDR3 is made up of 14 amino acids. V was cut by 3 bases and J by 4 bases, with 13 bases left in between. Per germline, CDR1 SGHRS and CDR2 YFSETQ. The CDR3 protein is CASSSEGGGTEAFF. In DNA, the CDR3 is TGCGCCAGCAGCTCGGAGGGGGGAGGCACTGAAGCTTTCTTT.